Listed below are T cell receptor beta chains from one sample, sequenced in a study of blood T cell repertoires in COVID-19. Some clones are missing from TCRdb's copy, which holds only in-frame ones; the method was immunoSEQ multiplex PCR. Of 200,000 to 250,000 clones detected, 75% to 90% appear once; the ten largest clones hold over 3%. Sample: PBMCs or T cells enriched from blood (not recorded which). These receptors were collected from a young woman in a cohort exposed to, infected with or recovered from COVID-19 (not recorded which). The CDR3 runs from the conserved cysteine through the conserved F or W. The D gene is left open where the match is weak. Size is omitted from some rows. Given values are once, few, many or a class for expanded clones.

>TRBJ1-2|TRBV5-4|-|-
CASSPEGVYGYTF
TGTGCCAGCAGCCCCGAGGGGGTCTATGGCTACACCTTC
>TRBJ1-5|TRBV19|-|-
CASSLRGGVSQPQHF
TGTGCCAGTAGCCTCCGAGGGGGGGTCAGTCAGCCCCAGCATTTT
>TRBJ1-2|TRBV7-2|-|-
CASSLQGGRRANYGYTF
TGTGCCAGCAGCTTACAGGGAGGACGGAGGGCTAACTATGGCTACACCTTC
>TRBJ1-2|TRBV28|-|-
CASSLSLPGPNGYTF
TGTGCCAGCAGTTTATCCCTTCCGGGTCCCAATGGCTACACCTTC
>TRBJ2-1|TRBV5-1|-|-
CASSLQGIEQFF
TGCGCCAGCAGCTTACAGGGTATTGAGCAGTTCTTC
>TRBJ1-2|TRBV7-2|TRBD1|-
CASSYQQGTYGYTF
TGTGCCAGCAGCTATCAACAGGGGACCTATGGCTACACCTTC
>TRBJ2-1|TRBV18|-|once
CASSRSVENEQFF
TGTGCCAGCTCACGTAGTGTCGAGAATGAGCAGTTCTTC
>TRBJ2-5|TRBV2|-|once
CASSEALTAQETQYF
TGTGCCAGCAGTGAAGCGCTTACTGCCCAAGAGACCCAGTACTTC
>TRBJ2-5|TRBV4-1|-|-
CASSQEPLVGQETQYF
TGCGCCAGCAGCCAAGAACCTCTAGTGGGCCAAGAGACCCAGTACTTC
>TRBJ2-1|TRBV14|-|-
CASSPSGNEQFF
TGTGCCAGCAGCCCCAGCGGCAATGAGCAGTTCTTC
>TRBJ2-1|TRBV2|-|-
CASKDDRYNEQFF
TGTGCCAGCAAGGATGACAGATACAATGAGCAGTTCTTC
>TRBJ2-1|TRBV5-1|TRBD1|-
CASSPGQFNEQFF
TGCGCCAGCAGCCCGGGACAGTTCAATGAGCAGTTCTTC
>TRBJ2-1|TRBV30|TRBD2|once
CAWSHTGTSGFDEQFF
TGTGCCTGGAGCCATACCGGGACTAGCGGTTTCGATGAGCAGTTCTTC
>TRBJ1-5|TRBV6-7|-|-
CAKPGNQPQHF
TGTGCCAAGCCAGGAAATCAGCCCCAGCATTTT
>TRBJ2-1|TRBV7-7|TRBD2|-
CASSFKSGTHSSYNEQFF
TGTGCTAGCAGCTTCAAGAGCGGGACTCACAGCTCCTACAATGAGCAGTTCTTC
>TRBJ2-5|TRBV5-1|TRBD2|-
CASSLGLLADQETQYF
TGCGCCAGCAGCTTGGGACTACTAGCGGACCAAGAGACCCAGTACTTC
>TRBJ1-6|TRBV11-2|-|-
CASSENSGESPLHF
TGTGCCAGCAGCGAGAATTCAGGGGAGTCACCCCTCCACTTT
>TRBJ1-1|TRBV10-3|TRBD1|-
CAITSDRGITEAFF
TGTGCCATCACTAGTGACAGGGGGATCACTGAAGCTTTCTTT
>TRBJ1-6|TRBV6-5|-|-
CASSTADSLSPLHF
TGTGCCAGCAGTACCGCGGACAGTCTATCACCCCTCCACTTT
>TRBJ2-3|TRBV24-1|TRBD1|-
CATSVGQVTDTQYF
TGTGCCACCAGTGTGGGACAGGTCACAGATACGCAGTATTTT
>TRBJ2-1|TRBV11-2|TRBD2|-
CASSLGLLAADEQFF
TGTGCCAGCAGCTTAGGGTTACTAGCGGCCGATGAGCAGTTCTTC
>TRBJ2-7|TRBV2|-|-
CASRTGGKEYEQYF
TGTGCCAGCAGGACCGGGGGTAAGGAGTACGAGCAGTACTTC
>TRBJ1-1|TRBV19|TRBD1|-
CASSLAGQIEAFF
TGTGCCAGTAGTCTAGCGGGACAGATTGAAGCTTTCTTT
>TRBJ2-2|TRBV10-1|-|-
CASSEELTGELFF
TGCGCCAGCAGTGAGGAACTCACCGGGGAGCTGTTTTTT
>TRBJ1-5|TRBV2|-|-
CASSAGASSNQPQHF
TGTGCCAGCAGTGCAGGGGCCAGTAGCAATCAGCCCCAGCATTTT
>TRBJ1-3|TRBV4-1|-|-
CASSPMGRGSGNTIYF
TGCGCCAGCAGCCCAATGGGAAGGGGCTCTGGAAACACCATATATTTT